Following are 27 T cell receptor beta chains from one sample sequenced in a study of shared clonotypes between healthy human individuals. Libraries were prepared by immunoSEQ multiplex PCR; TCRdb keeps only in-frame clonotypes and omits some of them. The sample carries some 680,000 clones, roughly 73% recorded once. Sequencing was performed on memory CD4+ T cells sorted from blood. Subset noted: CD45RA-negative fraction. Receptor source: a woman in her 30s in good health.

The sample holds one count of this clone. CDR3 loop: CSAKSGTGGGGYTF. The CDR3 DNA sequence: TGCAGCGCAAAGAGCGGGACAGGGGGAGGAGGCTACACCTTC. The V call is TRBV29-1, the J call TRBJ1-2; 11 bases match TRBD1. The V gene's germline CDR1 is SQVTM and CDR2 ANQGSEA. The CDR3 is 14 residues long. The junction had 12 bases not matched to a gene; V was cut back by 7 bases and J by 8 bases.

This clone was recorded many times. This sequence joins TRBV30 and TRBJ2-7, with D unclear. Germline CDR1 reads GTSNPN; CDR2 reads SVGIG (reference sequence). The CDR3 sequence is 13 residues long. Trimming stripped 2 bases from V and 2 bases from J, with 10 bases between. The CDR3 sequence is CAWSPIETYEQYF. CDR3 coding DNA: TGTGCCTGGAGTCCTATAGAGACCTACGAGCAGTACTTC.

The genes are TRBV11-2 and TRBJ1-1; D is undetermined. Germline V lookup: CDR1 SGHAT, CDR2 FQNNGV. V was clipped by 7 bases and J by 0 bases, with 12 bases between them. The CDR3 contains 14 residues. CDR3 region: CASNIGRLNTEAFF. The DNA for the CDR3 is TGTGCCAGCAACATCGGGCGGCTGAACACTGAAGCTTTCTTT. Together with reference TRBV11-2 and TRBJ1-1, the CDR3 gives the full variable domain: EAGVAQSPRYKIIEKRQSVAFWCNPISGHATLYWYQQILGQGPKLLIQFQNNGVVDDSQLPKDRFSAERLKGVDSTLKIQPAKLEDSAVYLCASNIGRLNTEAFFGQGTRLTVV.

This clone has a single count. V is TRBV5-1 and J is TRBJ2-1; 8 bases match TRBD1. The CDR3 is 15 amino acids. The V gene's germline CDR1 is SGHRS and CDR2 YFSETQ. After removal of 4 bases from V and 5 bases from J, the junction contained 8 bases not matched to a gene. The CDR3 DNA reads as TGCGCCAGCAGCACACAGACAGGGGTGAACAATGAGCAGTTCTTC. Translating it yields CASSTQTGVNNEQFF.

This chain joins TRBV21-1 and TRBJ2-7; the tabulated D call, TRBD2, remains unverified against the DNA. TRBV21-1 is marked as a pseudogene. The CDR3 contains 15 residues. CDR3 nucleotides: TGTGCCAGCAGCAACCCAAATAGGACGGGAAGGGAGCAGTACTTC. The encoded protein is CASSNPNRTGREQYF.

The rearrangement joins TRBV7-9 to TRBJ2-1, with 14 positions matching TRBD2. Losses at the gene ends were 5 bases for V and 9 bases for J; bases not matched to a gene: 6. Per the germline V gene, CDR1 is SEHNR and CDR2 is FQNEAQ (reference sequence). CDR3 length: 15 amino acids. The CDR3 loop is CASSQGTSGSSEQFF. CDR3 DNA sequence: TGTGCCAGCAGCCAAGGGACTAGCGGGAGCAGTGAGCAGTTCTTC.

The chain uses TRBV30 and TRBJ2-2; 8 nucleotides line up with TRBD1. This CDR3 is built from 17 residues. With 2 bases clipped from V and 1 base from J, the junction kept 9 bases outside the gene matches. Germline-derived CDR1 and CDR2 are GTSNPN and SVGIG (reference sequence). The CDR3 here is CAWSFPPGTGNTGELFF. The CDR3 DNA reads TGTGCCTGGAGTTTCCCTCCGGGGACAGGGAACACCGGGGAGCTGTTTTTT.

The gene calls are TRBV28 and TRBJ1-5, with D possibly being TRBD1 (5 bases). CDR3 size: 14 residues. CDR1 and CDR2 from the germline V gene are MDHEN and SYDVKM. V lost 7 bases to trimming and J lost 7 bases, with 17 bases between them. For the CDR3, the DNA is TGTGCCAGCACCATAAGAGGGGTAGGCCAGCCCCAGCATTTT. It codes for CASTIRGVGQPQHF.

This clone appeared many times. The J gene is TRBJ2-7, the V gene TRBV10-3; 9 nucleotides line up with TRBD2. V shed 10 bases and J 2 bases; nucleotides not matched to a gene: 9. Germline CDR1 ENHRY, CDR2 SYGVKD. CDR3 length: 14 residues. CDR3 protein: CATNSGSGTYEQYF. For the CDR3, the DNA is TGTGCCACCAATAGCGGGAGTGGGACCTACGAGCAGTACTTC.

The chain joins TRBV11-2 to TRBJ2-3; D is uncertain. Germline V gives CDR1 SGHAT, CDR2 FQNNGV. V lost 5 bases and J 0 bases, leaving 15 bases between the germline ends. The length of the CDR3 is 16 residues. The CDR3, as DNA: TGTGCCAGCAGCCCACGAACGGACGCTAGCACAGATACGCAGTATTTT. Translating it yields CASSPRTDASTDTQYF.

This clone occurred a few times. The CDR3 nucleotides are TGTGCCAGCAGCGCCCAGGACAGGGAAAAACTGTTTTTT. Residues: CASSAQDREKLFF. This chain links TRBV6-5 with TRBJ1-4, with 7 bases identical to TRBD1. Germline loops: CDR1 MNHEY, CDR2 SVGAGI. This CDR3 has 13 amino acids. J gave up 8 bases and V 6 bases, and 6 bases lay outside the gene matches.

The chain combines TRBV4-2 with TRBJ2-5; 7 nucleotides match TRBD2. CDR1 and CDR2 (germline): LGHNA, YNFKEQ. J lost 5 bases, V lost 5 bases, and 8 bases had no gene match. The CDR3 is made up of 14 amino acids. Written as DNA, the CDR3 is TGTGCCAGCAGCTTGCGGACTAGTTATGAGACCCAGTACTTC. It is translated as CASSLRTSYETQYF.

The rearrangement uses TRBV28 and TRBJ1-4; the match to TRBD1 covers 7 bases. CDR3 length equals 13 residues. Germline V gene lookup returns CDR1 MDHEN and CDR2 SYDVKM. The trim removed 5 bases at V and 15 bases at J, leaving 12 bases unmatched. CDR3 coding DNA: TGTGCCAGCAGTCCGACAGGGACAAGGATGGTGTTTTTT. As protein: CASSPTGTRMVFF.

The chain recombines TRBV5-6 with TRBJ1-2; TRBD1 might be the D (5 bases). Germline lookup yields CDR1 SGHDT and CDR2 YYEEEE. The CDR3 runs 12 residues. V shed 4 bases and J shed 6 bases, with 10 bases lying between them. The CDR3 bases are TGTGCCAGCAGCCTCGACAGTGATGGCTACACCTTC. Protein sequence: CASSLDSDGYTF.

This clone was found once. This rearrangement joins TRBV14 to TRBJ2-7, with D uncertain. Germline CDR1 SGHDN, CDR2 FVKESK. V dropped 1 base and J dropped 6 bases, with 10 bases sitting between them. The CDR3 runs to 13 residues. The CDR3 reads CASSQARGTEQYF. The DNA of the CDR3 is TGTGCCAGCAGCCAAGCAAGAGGTACCGAGCAGTACTTC.

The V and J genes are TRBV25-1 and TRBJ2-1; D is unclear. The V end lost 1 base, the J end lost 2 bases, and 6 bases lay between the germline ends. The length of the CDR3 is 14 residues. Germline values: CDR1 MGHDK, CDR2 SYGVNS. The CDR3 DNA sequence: TGTGCCAGCAGTGAATTTGCAGCCTACAATGAGCAGTTCTTC. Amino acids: CASSEFAAYNEQFF.

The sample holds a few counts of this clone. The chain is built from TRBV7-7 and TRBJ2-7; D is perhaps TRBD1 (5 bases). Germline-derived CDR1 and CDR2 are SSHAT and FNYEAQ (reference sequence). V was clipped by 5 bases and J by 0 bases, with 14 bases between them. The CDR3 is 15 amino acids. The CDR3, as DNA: TGTGCCAGCAGCATAGGGGCAGAAAGCTCCTACGAGCAGTACTTC. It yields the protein CASSIGAESSYEQYF.

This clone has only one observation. This CDR3 is CASSLARRGEAFF. In DNA form, the CDR3 reads TGTGCCAGCAGCTTAGCTCGCCGTGGTGAAGCTTTCTTT. This sequence joins TRBV7-2 and TRBJ1-1; unclear D gene. Trimming removed 0 bases at V and 7 bases at J, with 9 bases between. Looked up from germline, CDR1 is SGHTA and CDR2 is FQGNSA. CDR3 size: 13 residues.

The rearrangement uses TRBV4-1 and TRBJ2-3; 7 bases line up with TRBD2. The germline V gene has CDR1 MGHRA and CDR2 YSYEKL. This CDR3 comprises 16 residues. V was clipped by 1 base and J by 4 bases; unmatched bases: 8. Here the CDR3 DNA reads TGCGCCAGCAGCCAAGGGTTGCGGGAGTACTCAGATACGCAGTATTTT. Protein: CASSQGLREYSDTQYF.

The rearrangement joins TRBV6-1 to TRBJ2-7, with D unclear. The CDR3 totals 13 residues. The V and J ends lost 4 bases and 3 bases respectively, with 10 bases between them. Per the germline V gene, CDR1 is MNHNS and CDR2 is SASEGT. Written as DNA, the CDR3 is TGTGCCAGCAGTGTTTTAGGTCACTACGAGCAGTACTTC. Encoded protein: CASSVLGHYEQYF.

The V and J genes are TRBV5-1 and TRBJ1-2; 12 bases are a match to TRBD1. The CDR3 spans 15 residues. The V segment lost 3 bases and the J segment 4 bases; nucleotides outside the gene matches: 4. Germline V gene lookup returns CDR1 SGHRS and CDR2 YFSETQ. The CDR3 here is CASSSGTGGPYGYTF. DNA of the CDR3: TGCGCCAGCAGCTCCGGGACAGGGGGCCCCTATGGCTACACCTTC.

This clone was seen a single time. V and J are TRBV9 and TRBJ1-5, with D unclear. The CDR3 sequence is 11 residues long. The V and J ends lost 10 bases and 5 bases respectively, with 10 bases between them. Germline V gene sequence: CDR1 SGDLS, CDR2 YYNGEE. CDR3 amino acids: CASYGDQPQHF. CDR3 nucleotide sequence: TGTGCCTCCTATGGGGATCAGCCCCAGCATTTT.

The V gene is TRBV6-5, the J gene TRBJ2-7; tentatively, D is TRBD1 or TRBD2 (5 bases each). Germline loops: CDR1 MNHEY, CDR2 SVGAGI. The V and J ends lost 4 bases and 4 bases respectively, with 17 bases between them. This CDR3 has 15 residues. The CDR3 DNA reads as TGTGCCAGCAGTTTAGGGACCGGGTTTGCTTACGAGCAGTACTTC. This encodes CASSLGTGFAYEQYF.

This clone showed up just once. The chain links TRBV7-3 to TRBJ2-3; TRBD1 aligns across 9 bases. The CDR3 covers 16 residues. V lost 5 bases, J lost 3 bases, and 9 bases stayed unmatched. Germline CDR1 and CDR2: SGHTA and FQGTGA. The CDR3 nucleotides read TGTGCCAGCAGCGTCTCTACAGGGGGCGCGACAGATACGCAGTATTTT. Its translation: CASSVSTGGATDTQYF.

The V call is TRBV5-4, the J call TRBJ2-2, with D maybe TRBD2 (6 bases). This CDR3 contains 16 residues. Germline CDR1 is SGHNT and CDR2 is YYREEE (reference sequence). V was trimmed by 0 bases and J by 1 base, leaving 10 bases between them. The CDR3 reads CASSLESGVNTGELFF. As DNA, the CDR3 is TGTGCCAGCAGCTTGGAATCGGGGGTGAACACCGGGGAGCTGTTTTTT.

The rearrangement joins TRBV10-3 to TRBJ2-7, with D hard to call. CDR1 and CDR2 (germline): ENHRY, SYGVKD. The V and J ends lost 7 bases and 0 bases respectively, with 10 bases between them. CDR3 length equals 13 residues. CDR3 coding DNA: TGTGCCATCAAGGACGGGCTCTCCTACGAGCAGTACTTC. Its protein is CAIKDGLSYEQYF.

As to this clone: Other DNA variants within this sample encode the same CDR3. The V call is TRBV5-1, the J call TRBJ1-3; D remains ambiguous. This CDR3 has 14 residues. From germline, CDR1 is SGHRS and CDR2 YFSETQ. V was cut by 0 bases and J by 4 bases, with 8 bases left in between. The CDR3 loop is CASSLGTAGNTIYF. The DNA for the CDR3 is TGCGCCAGCAGCTTGGGTACGGCGGGAAACACCATATATTTT.